Below, 18 T cell receptor beta chains from the same sample are listed, as sequenced in a study of read filtering for tumor transcriptome and immune sequencing (TCRdb year 2020). Sequencing used an Illumina HiSeq 4000. TCR libraries were built from 400 ng RNA with the Immunoverse kit, using molecular barcoded adaptors covering alpha/delta and beta/gamma chains. TCRdb itself trimmed the public reads at Q25 with fastp, ran MiXCR and retained productive beta chains. Each entry is one CDR3 protein sequence, shown with its most common DNA and genes. Across this sample there are around 35,000 distinct CDR3 sequences, with around 15% seen only once. Roughly 40% of the sample is taken by the ten largest. Sequencing was performed on a population of CD138-negative cells sorted from bone marrow. Taken with the paper, the label for cell subset or site translates to: bone marrow mononuclear cells depleted of CD138+ plasma/myeloma cells by negative magnetic selection. Source of these receptors: a donor at least 40 years old with multiple myeloma.

This clonotype was counted at least ten times. The chain combines TRBV20-1 with TRBJ2-1, with a weak D call TRBD2 (5 bases). Trimming stripped 6 bases from V and 6 bases from J, with 21 bases between. CDR3 length: 15 residues. Looked up from germline, CDR1 is DFQATT and CDR2 is SNEGSKA (reference sequence). CDR3 nucleotide sequence: TGCAGTGCAACCTATTTCGGGGTCCGGAGCAATGAGCAGTTCTTC. Amino acids: CSATYFGVRSNEQFF.

In its sample, this clonotype was seen many times. The chain couples TRBV6-2 or TRBV6-3 to TRBJ2-1; D ambiguous. Germline loops: CDR1 MNHEY, CDR2 SVGEGT. The CDR3 has 15 amino acids. V lost 2 bases to trimming and J lost 2 bases, with 10 bases between them. The CDR3 coding sequence is TGTGCCAGCAGTTACCAACAGCCGACCTACAATGAGCAGTTCTTC. It yields the protein CASSYQQPTYNEQFF.

This clonotype appeared many times. This chain uses TRBV20-1 with TRBJ2-2; D is possibly TRBD1 or TRBD2 (5 bases each). The CDR3 length is 13 residues. Deletions cut 5 bases from V and 4 bases from J, with 11 bases between. Germline values: CDR1 DFQATT, CDR2 SNEGSKA (reference sequence). For the CDR3, the DNA is TGCAGTGCTGCCGGGACCACCACCGGGGAGCTGTTTTTT. Translation gives CSAAGTTTGELFF.

This clonotype was observed at least ten times. The chain employs TRBV9 and TRBJ1-5; TRBD1 aligns across 9 bases. In germline, CDR1 is SGDLS, CDR2 YYNGEE. Losses at the gene ends were 3 bases for V and 6 bases for J; bases not matched to a gene: 7. The CDR3 loop spans 15 amino acids. Written as DNA, the CDR3 is TGTGCCAGCAGCGCCCGGACAGGGGAAGGTCAGCCCCAGCATTTT. Amino acid sequence: CASSARTGEGQPQHF.

This clonotype was seen ten or more times. The rearrangement joins TRBV5-1 to TRBJ2-1; 8 bases are shared with TRBD1. This CDR3 contains 16 residues. The V gene's germline CDR1 is SGHRS and CDR2 YFSETQ. Trimming took 4 bases from V and 7 from J; bases not matched to a gene: 13. The CDR3 sequence: CASSEGPRQGLNEQFF. The CDR3 region has the DNA TGCGCCAGCAGCGAAGGTCCGAGACAGGGGTTAAATGAGCAGTTCTTC.

This clonotype was found many times. This chain connects TRBV20-1 to TRBJ1-1; D is unclear. The CDR3 is 13 amino acids. Germline V gene data show CDR1 as DFQATT and CDR2 as SNEGSKA (reference sequence). Trimming cost V 5 bases and J 5 bases, with 15 bases left between them. For the CDR3, the DNA is TGCAGTGCTGTTCAAGGGTCGCGAACTGAAGCTTTCTTT. It yields the protein CSAVQGSRTEAFF.

This clonotype was seen many times. The genes are TRBV6-5 and TRBJ2-2, with D hard to call. The ends were cut back, 4 bases at V and 0 bases at J, with 9 bases in the middle. This CDR3 is 15 amino acids long. Looked up from germline, CDR1 is MNHEY and CDR2 is SVGAGI. CDR3 region: CASSLRQTNTGELFF. CDR3 DNA sequence: TGTGCCAGCAGTTTGAGGCAGACGAACACCGGGGAGCTGTTTTTT.

The V call is TRBV19, the J call TRBJ2-1; D gene uncertain. The V gene lost 4 bases and the J gene lost 8 bases, with 9 bases spanning the gap. Germline V CDR1 and CDR2: LNHDA, SQIVND (reference sequence). There are 12 residues in the CDR3. The DNA of the CDR3 is TGTGCCAGTAGTACGCTAGTCGATGAGCAGTTCTTC. This gives the protein CASSTLVDEQFF.

This clonotype was detected ten times or more. V is TRBV10-1 and J is TRBJ2-2, with D perhaps matching TRBD1 (6 bases). The germline V gene encodes CDR1 WNHNN and CDR2 SYGVQD (reference sequence). The CDR3 has 16 amino acids. V was shortened by 4 bases and J by 5 bases, with 17 bases between the two germline ends. The CDR3 loop is CASSGEGRGQTGELFF. In DNA form, the CDR3 reads TGCGCCAGCAGTGGTGAGGGAAGGGGACAAACCGGGGAGCTGTTTTTT.

This clonotype was detected many times. A much bigger clone sits one base away, suggesting this may be a read error. The chain is built from TRBV7-9 and TRBJ2-1; no clear D gene. Trimming took off 1 base at V and 7 bases at J, with 8 bases between the two ends. The CDR3 sequence is 13 residues long. Germline lookup yields CDR1 SEHNR and CDR2 FQNEAQ (reference sequence). The CDR3, as DNA: TGTGCCAGCAGCTTAGAACGGATGAATGAGCAGTTCTTC. This encodes CASSLERMNEQFF.

A few counts support this clonotype. CDR3 amino acids: CSVDQGGGNTIYF. The CDR3 DNA follows: TGCAGCGTTGACCAGGGTGGTGGAAACACCATATATTTT. The gene calls are TRBV29-1 and TRBJ1-3, with D perhaps matching TRBD1 (5 bases). V was clipped by 3 bases and J by 3 bases, with 9 bases between them. Per germline, CDR1 SQVTM and CDR2 ANQGSEA. CDR3 size: 13 residues. Looking up the rest from reference TRBV29-1 and TRBJ1-3 gives the full variable domain: SAVISQKPSRDICQRGTSLTIQCQVDSQVTMMFWYRQQPGQSLTLIATANQGSEATYESGFVIDKFPISRPNLTFSTLTVSNMSPEDSSIYLCSVDQGGGNTIYFGEGSWLTVV.

There are many counts of this clonotype. The chain employs TRBV11-2 and TRBJ2-2; D is unresolved. The V gene's germline CDR1 is SGHAT and CDR2 FQNNGV. The CDR3 is made up of 15 amino acids. V lost 5 bases and J lost 5, with 15 bases in between. The CDR3 spells CASSHRRWSTGELFF. The CDR3 DNA reads as TGTGCCAGCAGCCATCGCCGTTGGAGTACCGGGGAGCTGTTTTTT.

This clonotype came up many times. The J gene is TRBJ2-5, the V gene TRBV7-2; possible D gene TRBD1, 6 bases. CDR3 length: 16 amino acids. Germline CDR1 and CDR2: SGHTA and FQGNSA. The V gene lost 3 bases and the J gene lost 4 bases, with 18 bases spanning the gap. This CDR3 is CASSFAARTVGETQYF. The CDR3 region has the DNA TGTGCCAGCAGCTTTGCCGCCCGGACAGTTGGAGAGACCCAGTACTTC.

This clonotype has a count of ten or more. V usage is TRBV7-9 and J usage is TRBJ2-7; D is unclear. V lost 2 bases and J lost 7, with 9 bases in between. The germline V gene encodes CDR1 SEHNR and CDR2 FQNEAQ (reference sequence). The CDR3 is 12 residues long. In DNA form, the CDR3 reads TGTGCCAGCAGCTTATACAGCTCTGAGCAGTACTTC. Residues: CASSLYSSEQYF.

Regarding this clonotype: This may arise from a read error, as a much more abundant clone is one base away. The rearrangement uses TRBV4-1 and TRBJ1-5; no firm D call. There are 16 residues in the CDR3. Germline loops: CDR1 MGHRA, CDR2 YSYEKL. The CDR3 DNA sequence: TGCGCCAGCAGCCAAGGGGAGGGTCCGGGCAATCGGCCCCAGCATTTT. Its protein product is CASSQGEGPGNRPQHF.

Ten or more counts support this clonotype. The chain joins TRBV7-9 to TRBJ2-2; D not resolved. Trimming took off 1 base at V and 2 bases at J, with 8 bases between the two ends. CDR3 length: 15 residues. The germline V gene has CDR1 SEHNR and CDR2 FQNEAQ (reference sequence). CDR3 protein: CASSLGTVNTGELFF. The DNA for the CDR3 is TGTGCCAGCAGCTTAGGGACGGTTAACACCGGGGAGCTGTTTTTT.

The table lists this clonotype with a few counts. The rearrangement links TRBV4-1 to TRBJ2-3; 9 nucleotides agree with TRBD2. CDR1 MGHRA and CDR2 YSYEKL come from the germline V gene. The CDR3 extends over 16 amino acids. J gave up 2 bases and V 4 bases, and 7 bases lay outside the gene matches. CDR3 amino acids: CASSRTLAGITDTQYF. CDR3 DNA sequence: TGCGCCAGCAGCCGAACGCTAGCGGGAATCACAGATACGCAGTATTTT.

The chain couples TRBV28 to TRBJ2-7; D not resolved. The V and J ends lost 0 bases and 1 base respectively, with 4 bases between them. Germline CDR1 reads MDHEN; CDR2 reads SYDVKM. The CDR3 runs 13 residues. The CDR3 DNA sequence: TGTGCCAGCAGTTTATGGGAGTCCTACGAGCAGTACTTC. Translated, it gives CASSLWESYEQYF. Full variable domain (rest looked up from reference TRBV28 and TRBJ2-7): DVKVTQSSRYLVKRTGEKVFLECVQDMDHENMFWYRQDPGLGLRLIYFSYDVKMKEKGDIPEGYSVSREKKERFSLILESASTNQTSMYLCASSLWESYEQYFGPGTRLTVT.